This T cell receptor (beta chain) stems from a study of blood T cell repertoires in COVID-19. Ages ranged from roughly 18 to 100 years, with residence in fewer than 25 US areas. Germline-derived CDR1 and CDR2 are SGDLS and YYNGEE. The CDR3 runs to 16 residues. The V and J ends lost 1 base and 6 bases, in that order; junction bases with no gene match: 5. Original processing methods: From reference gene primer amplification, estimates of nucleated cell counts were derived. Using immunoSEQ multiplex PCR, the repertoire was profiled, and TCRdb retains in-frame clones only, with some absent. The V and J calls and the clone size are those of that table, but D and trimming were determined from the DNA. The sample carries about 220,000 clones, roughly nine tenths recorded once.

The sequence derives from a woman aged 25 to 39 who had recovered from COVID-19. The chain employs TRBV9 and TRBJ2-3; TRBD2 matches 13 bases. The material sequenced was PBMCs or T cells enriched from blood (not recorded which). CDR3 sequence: CASSVTSGGAWDTQYF. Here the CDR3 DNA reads TGTGCCAGCAGCGTAACTAGCGGGGGGGCCTGGGATACGCAGTATTTT.